This TCR beta chain was sequenced for a study of cytomegalovirus exposure and HLA in healthy donors. The study's findings and limits: Later analysis demonstrated an association between a missense DCLRE1C variant and TCR beta V- and J-gene trimming. What was likely a sequencing artifact was a cluster of highly shared sequence variants. An analysis done earlier found most TCR beta V segments productive about 87% or about 30% of the time. In a later analysis, across HLA loci, associated TCR counts were highest for DRB1, lowest for HLA-C.

V was clipped by 4 bases and J by 6 bases; unmatched bases: 7. The CDR3 spans 14 residues. In germline, CDR1 is SGHRS, CDR2 YFSETQ. Primers for the PCR totalled 60 Vbeta and 13 Jbeta. Measured with immunoSEQ multiplex PCR; TCRdb has only the in-frame clones, and not every one. The sample yields approximately 200,000 clones, 79% seen once. In the case of this clone: Its antigen is not known.

The source material was PBMCs. The chain has TRBV5-1 and TRBJ2-3; 8 nucleotides agree with TRBD2. The source of this sequence is a girl aged 10 to 17 in good health and CMV-seropositive. Here the CDR3 DNA reads TGCGCCAGCAGCCCCGGGACTAGTTCGGATACGCAGTATTTT. Translated, it gives CASSPGTSSDTQYF.